The 18 T cell receptor beta chains given below trace back to one sample, sequenced in a study of T cells in Graves' hyperthyroidism and ophthalmopathy. There were TCR beta CDR3 regions amplified from RNA transcripts. TCR CDR3 regions were first amplified by RT-PCR with HTBI primers. TCRdb re-called the multiplex PCR reads through MiXCR, storing one row per CDR3 protein. The sample records approximately 610,000 distinct CDR3 sequences, approximately 15% being singletons. The sample taken for sequencing was blood. Receptors originate from a woman between 35 and 50 years old with Graves' ophthalmopathy.

This clonotype was detected ten times or more. The chain combines TRBV12-5 with TRBJ1-1; D is perhaps TRBD1 (6 bases). V was pared by 0 bases and J by 1 base, with 9 bases between. The germline V gene has CDR1 LGHNT and CDR2 FRNRAP. There are 15 residues in the CDR3. The CDR3 protein is CASGLVQGRNTEAFF. CDR3 bases: TGTGCTAGTGGTTTGGTCCAGGGGAGGAACACTGAAGCTTTCTTT.

This clonotype came up many times. The CDR3 sequence is CASRGVGSRYEQYF. The CDR3 nucleotides are TGTGCCAGCCGGGGTGTCGGGAGCCGCTACGAGCAGTACTTC. The rearrangement uses TRBV2 and TRBJ2-7, with D possibly TRBD2 on 6 matching bases. CDR3 length: 14 amino acids. With 8 bases removed from V and 3 bases from J, the gap between germline ends came to 17 bases. Looked up from germline, CDR1 is SNHLY and CDR2 is FYNNEI.

This clonotype was detected only a few times. V and J are TRBV5-1 and TRBJ2-5, with 11 bases matching TRBD2. This CDR3 has 17 residues. CDR1 is SGHRS and CDR2 is YFSETQ in the germline V gene. V dropped 1 base and J dropped 1; count of bases not matched to a gene: 6. In DNA form, the CDR3 reads TGCGCCAGCAGCTTGAGAGGGGGACTAGCGGTCCAAGAGACCCAGTACTTC. Translated, it gives CASSLRGGLAVQETQYF.

In its sample, this clonotype was seen a few times. The rearrangement joins TRBV3-1 to TRBJ2-4; D gene uncertain. Germline V lookup: CDR1 LGHDT, CDR2 YNNKEL (reference sequence). V lost 0 bases, J lost 5 bases, and 17 bases lay in between. The CDR3 runs to 17 residues. CDR3 loop: CASSQDWAPPGQNIQYF. DNA of the CDR3: TGTGCCAGCAGCCAAGATTGGGCTCCCCCAGGACAAAACATTCAGTACTTC.

This clonotype was picked up many times. The chain recombines TRBV12-3 or TRBV12-4 with TRBJ2-5; 7 bases map to TRBD1. The CDR3 has 14 amino acids. With 6 bases clipped from V and 1 base from J, the junction kept 5 bases outside the gene matches. CDR3 protein: CASRRGGPQETQYF. CDR3 coding DNA: TGTGCCAGCAGGAGAGGGGGCCCCCAAGAGACCCAGTACTTC.

J is TRBJ2-7 and V is TRBV5-1, with 11 bases identical to TRBD2. The J segment lost 2 bases and the V segment lost 0 bases, leaving 4 bases of the junction unmatched. Germline V gives CDR1 SGHRS, CDR2 YFSETQ. There are 16 residues in the CDR3. CDR3 DNA sequence: TGCGCCAGCAGCTTGGGACTAGCGGGATTTACCTACGAGCAGTACTTC. It encodes CASSLGLAGFTYEQYF.

This clonotype was seen once. The chain joins TRBV11-1 to TRBJ2-2; D is perhaps TRBD2 (6 bases). Germline CDR1 SGHAT, CDR2 FQDESV (reference sequence). The CDR3 has 16 amino acids. The germline V and J ends were trimmed by 5 bases and 3 bases, with 16 bases remaining between them. The CDR3 region is CASSLPGAADTGELFF. Written as DNA, the CDR3 is TGTGCCAGCAGCCTACCGGGAGCCGCGGACACCGGGGAGCTGTTTTTT.

This clonotype was seen ten or more times. CDR3 protein: CASSGQLDEQYF. CDR3 nucleotides: TGTGCCAGCAGTGGACAGTTGGACGAGCAGTACTTC. The chain has TRBV28 and TRBJ2-7, with D tentatively TRBD1 (6 bases). The CDR3 contains 12 residues. From germline, CDR1 is MDHEN and CDR2 SYDVKM. Trimming took 5 bases from V and 5 from J, leaving 10 bases between them.

This clonotype was seen at least ten times. The genes are TRBV10-3 and TRBJ1-2; D unclear. Germline CDR1 is ENHRY and CDR2 is SYGVKD. CDR3 length equals 13 residues. Trimming left V 0 bases short and J 13 bases short, with 15 bases between. Here the CDR3 reads CAISESSLRPTTF. In DNA form, the CDR3 reads TGTGCCATCAGTGAGTCGAGTCTCAGGCCTACCACCTTC.

There are many counts of this clonotype. This chain links TRBV28 with TRBJ2-4; D gene unclear. The CDR3 spans 13 residues. Looked up from germline, CDR1 is MDHEN and CDR2 is SYDVKM. Trimming took off 5 bases at V and 2 bases at J, with 7 bases between the two ends. The CDR3 nucleotides are TGTGCCAGCAGTAATATTCCCAAAAACATTCAGTACTTC. It is translated as CASSNIPKNIQYF.

This clonotype has at least ten counts. The genes are TRBV20-1 and TRBJ1-2; D gene unclear. Germline V gives CDR1 DFQATT, CDR2 SNEGSKA (reference sequence). Trimming stripped 0 bases from V and 5 bases from J, with 13 bases between. The CDR3 loop spans 14 amino acids. The CDR3 DNA sequence: TGCAGTGCTAGAGACCACCGGACGGATTATGGCTACACCTTC. Translated: CSARDHRTDYGYTF.

This clonotype was found many times. The chain links TRBV7-8 to TRBJ2-5; 7 nucleotides agree with TRBD2. This CDR3 spans 16 amino acids. Losses at the gene ends were 4 bases for V and 5 bases for J; bases not matched to a gene: 13. Germline values: CDR1 SGHVS, CDR2 FQNEAQ. In DNA form, the CDR3 reads TGTGCCAGCAGCTCCTACAGAGCGGGGAACGGGGAGACCCAGTACTTC. Translating it yields CASSSYRAGNGETQYF.

The rearrangement uses TRBV19 and TRBJ2-7, with TRBD2 identical over 9 bases. V was clipped by 1 base and J by 4 bases; unmatched bases: 5. This CDR3 is built from 15 residues. Germline V gene lookup returns CDR1 LNHDA and CDR2 SQIVND (reference sequence). The CDR3 sequence: CASSIGATSGYEQYF. The CDR3 DNA reads TGTGCCAGTAGTATAGGGGCGACTAGCGGTTACGAGCAGTACTTC. Using reference TRBV19 and TRBJ2-7 for the parts outside the CDR3, the full variable domain is DGGITQSPKYLFRKEGQNVTLSCEQNLNHDAMYWYRQDPGQGLRLIYYSQIVNDFQKGDIAEGYSVSREKKESFPLTVTSAQKNPTAFYLCASSIGATSGYEQYFGPGTRLTVT.

This clonotype was observed at least ten times. The chain joins TRBV6-2 or TRBV6-3 to TRBJ1-1, with a possible D match to TRBD1 (6 bases). V lost 4 bases and J 7 bases, leaving 13 bases between the germline ends. The CDR3 covers 13 residues. Germline V lookup: CDR1 MNHEY, CDR2 SVGEGT. The CDR3 loop reads CASSWKDRYEAFF. CDR3 nucleotide sequence: TGTGCCAGCAGTTGGAAGGACAGATATGAAGCTTTCTTT.

The rearrangement uses TRBV14 and TRBJ2-2, with TRBD2 identical over 7 bases. This CDR3 region has 14 residues. Germline V CDR1 and CDR2: SGHDN, FVKESK. V trimming: 2 bases; J trimming: 4 bases; junction bases outside the gene matches: 1. CDR3 nucleotide sequence: TGTGCCAGCAGCCAACTAGCGGCCACCGGGGAGCTGTTTTTT. Protein product: CASSQLAATGELFF.

This clonotype came up many times. The chain has TRBV20-1 and TRBJ1-1, with 7 bases that match TRBD1. The CDR3 length is 14 residues. V gave up 1 base and J gave up 1 base; unmatched junction bases: 3. From germline, CDR1 is DFQATT and CDR2 SNEGSKA (reference sequence). In nucleotides, the CDR3 is TGCAGTGCTAGAGTAGGGACAGCGAACACTGAAGCTTTCTTT. This codes for CSARVGTANTEAFF.

This rearrangement joins TRBV12-3 or TRBV12-4 to TRBJ1-5; 7 nucleotides line up with TRBD1. V dropped 6 bases and J dropped 7; count of bases not matched to a gene: 9. The CDR3 has 14 residues. DNA of the CDR3: TGTGCCAGCAGCCCCGACAGGGAGCGACAGCCCCAGCATTTT. This gives the protein CASSPDRERQPQHF.

This clonotype has at least ten counts. The chain combines TRBV19 with TRBJ2-7; the match to TRBD2 covers 9 bases. The V and J ends lost 3 bases and 2 bases, in that order; junction bases with no gene match: 5. The CDR3 totals 15 residues. Germline lookup yields CDR1 LNHDA and CDR2 SQIVND (reference sequence). CDR3 in amino acids: CASSIALAGTYEQYF. The CDR3 nucleotides are TGTGCCAGTAGTATTGCTCTAGCGGGGACCTACGAGCAGTACTTC.